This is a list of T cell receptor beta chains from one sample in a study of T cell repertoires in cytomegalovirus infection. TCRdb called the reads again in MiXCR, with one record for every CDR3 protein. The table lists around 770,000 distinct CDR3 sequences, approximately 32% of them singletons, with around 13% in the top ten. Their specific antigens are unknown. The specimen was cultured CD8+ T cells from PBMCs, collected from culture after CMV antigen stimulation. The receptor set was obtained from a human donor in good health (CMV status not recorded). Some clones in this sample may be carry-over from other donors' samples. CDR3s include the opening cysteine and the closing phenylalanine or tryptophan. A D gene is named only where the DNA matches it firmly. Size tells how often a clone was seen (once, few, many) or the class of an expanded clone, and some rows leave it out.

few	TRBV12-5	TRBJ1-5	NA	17	TGTGCTAGTGGATATACTGCAGGGGATATTGGCAATCAGCCCCAGCATTTT	CASGYTAGDIGNQPQHF
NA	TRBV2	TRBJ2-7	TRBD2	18	TGTGCCAGCAGCGGAGCCGGGACTAGCGGGGGGGGTTCCTACGAGCAGTACTTC	CASSGAGTSGGGSYEQYF
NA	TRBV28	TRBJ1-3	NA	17	TGTGCCAGCACCCCTGGGGTGTGGCCGAGCTCTGGAAACACCATATATTTT	CASTPGVWPSSGNTIYF
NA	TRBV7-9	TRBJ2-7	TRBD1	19	TGTGCCAGCAGCTTAGAGATCCACTTATCCAGGGGGCTAGTAGACGAGCAGTACTTC	CASSLEIHLSRGLVDEQYF
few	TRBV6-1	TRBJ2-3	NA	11	TGTGCCAGCAGGCTAGCCTATACGCAGTATTTT	CASRLAYTQYF
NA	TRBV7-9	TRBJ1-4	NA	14	TGTGCCAGCAGCTTTGGGGGCGCCGATGAAAAACTGTTTTTT	CASSFGGADEKLFF
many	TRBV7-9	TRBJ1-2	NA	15	TGTGCCAGCAGCCTTGACCCTAAAGCTAACTATGGCTACACCTTC	CASSLDPKANYGYTF
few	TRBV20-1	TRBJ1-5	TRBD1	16	TGCAGTGCTAGAGATGGGGCAGGGGGCTTAAATCAGCCCCAGCATTTT	CSARDGAGGLNQPQHF
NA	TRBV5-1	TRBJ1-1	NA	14	TGCGCCAGCAGCTCCTACGGGACGAACACTGAAGCTTTCTTT	CASSSYGTNTEAFF
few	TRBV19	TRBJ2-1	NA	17	TGTGCCAGTAGTATTAAGGGTTGGGAAAGCTCCTACAATGAGCAGTTCTTC	CASSIKGWESSYNEQFF
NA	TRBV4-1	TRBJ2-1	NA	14	TGCGCCAGCAGCCACCCCGGGGCAGTTAATGAGCAGTTCTTC	CASSHPGAVNEQFF
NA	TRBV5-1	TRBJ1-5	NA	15	TGCGCCAGCAGCTTGGCCGGACAGTTAAATCAGCCCCAGCATTTT	CASSLAGQLNQPQHF
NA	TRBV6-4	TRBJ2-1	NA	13	TGTGCCAGCAGAAGGGACAACTACAATGAGCAGTTCTTC	CASRRDNYNEQFF
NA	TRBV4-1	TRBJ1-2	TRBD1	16	TGCGCCAGCAGCCAAGATCCCGACAGGGCTAACTATGGCTACACCTTC	CASSQDPDRANYGYTF
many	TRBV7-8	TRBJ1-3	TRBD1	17	TGTGCCAGCAGCGTACGATTTTTGGACAGGGCTGGAAACACCATATATTTT	CASSVRFLDRAGNTIYF
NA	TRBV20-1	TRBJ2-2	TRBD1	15	TGCAGTGCTGAGCGTGGGACAGGGAACACCGGGGAGCTGTTTTTT	CSAERGTGNTGELFF
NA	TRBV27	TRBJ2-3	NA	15	TGTGCCAGCAGCAAGGAACTAACTAGCACAGATACGCAGTATTTT	CASSKELTSTDTQYF
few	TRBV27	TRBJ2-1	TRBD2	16	TGTGCCAGCAGTTTATTGATTAGCGGGGGGGCCGGTGAGCAGTTCTTC	CASSLLISGGAGEQFF
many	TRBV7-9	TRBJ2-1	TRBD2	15	TGTGCCAGCAGGGGAGGCGGGAGCTCCTACAATGAGCAGTTCTTC	CASRGGGSSYNEQFF
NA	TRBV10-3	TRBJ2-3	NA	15	TGTGCCATCACGTCCCCGGGGCCTACCGCCGATACGCAGTATTTT	CAITSPGPTADTQYF
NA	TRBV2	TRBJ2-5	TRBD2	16	TGTGCCAGCAGTGAATGGACTAGCGGAGATCAAGAGACCCAGTACTTC	CASSEWTSGDQETQYF
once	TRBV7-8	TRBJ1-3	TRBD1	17	TGTGCCAGCAGCCTAAGGGGACAGGGGGCTCCTGGAAACACCATATATTTT	CASSLRGQGAPGNTIYF